A selection of T cell receptor beta chains follows, all from one sample in a study of shared clonotypes between healthy human individuals. TCRdb's table, derived via immunoSEQ multiplex PCR, lists solely in-frame clones and lacks some. The profile shows some 2,000,000 clones, about 95% of them singletons. Material for sequencing was naive CD8+ T cells sorted from blood. The receptors were sampled from a man younger than 35 in good health. Both conserved end residues are part of each CDR3. Fields, in order: D gene, J gene, V gene, clone size, CDR3 DNA, CDR3 protein. The D gene is left open where the match is weak. Clone size appears in some rows only: once, few, many, or a class for an expanded clone.

d_call: .
j_call: TRBJ2-7
v_call: TRBV7-8
clone_size: .
cdr3_nt: TGTGCCAGCAGCTCCGTGCCAGGGACGGCCGTTACGTACGAGCAGTACTTC
cdr3_aa: CASSSVPGTAVTYEQYF

d_call: TRBD2
j_call: TRBJ2-5
v_call: TRBV29-1
clone_size: .
cdr3_nt: TGCAGCGTTGAAGAGCGGGGGGGGAAAGAGACCCAGTACTTC
cdr3_aa: CSVEERGGKETQYF

d_call: .
j_call: TRBJ2-7
v_call: TRBV4-1
clone_size: .
cdr3_nt: TGCGCCAGCAGCCAATCTCGGGGGTTCGAGCAGTACTTC
cdr3_aa: CASSQSRGFEQYF

d_call: .
j_call: TRBJ2-7
v_call: TRBV7-8
clone_size: once
cdr3_nt: TGTGCCAGCAGCTTAGTTCCTAGCGAGACCTACGAGCAGTACTTC
cdr3_aa: CASSLVPSETYEQYF

d_call: .
j_call: TRBJ1-2
v_call: TRBV4-1
clone_size: .
cdr3_nt: TGCGCCAGCAGCCAAGTAAGCGGCAGCCTCAACCAAGGCTACACCTTC
cdr3_aa: CASSQVSGSLNQGYTF

d_call: .
j_call: TRBJ1-1
v_call: TRBV4-1
clone_size: .
cdr3_nt: TGCGCCAGCAGCCAAACGGGACTTGAAGCTTTCTTT
cdr3_aa: CASSQTGLEAFF

d_call: .
j_call: TRBJ2-7
v_call: TRBV7-9
clone_size: .
cdr3_nt: TGTGCCAGCAGCTTAGCCCCGGGGATCAACGAGCAGTACTTC
cdr3_aa: CASSLAPGINEQYF

d_call: .
j_call: TRBJ2-2
v_call: TRBV30
clone_size: .
cdr3_nt: TGTGCCTGGAGTAACAGGGAAGCCGGGGAGCTGTTTTTT
cdr3_aa: CAWSNREAGELFF

d_call: TRBD2
j_call: TRBJ2-3
v_call: TRBV28
clone_size: .
cdr3_nt: TGTGCCAGCAGTTTAATGCGGGGGGGCACAGATACGCAGTATTTT
cdr3_aa: CASSLMRGGTDTQYF

d_call: .
j_call: TRBJ2-2
v_call: TRBV9
clone_size: .
cdr3_nt: TGTGCCAGCAGCGCCTGGGCCGGGGAGCTGTTTTTT
cdr3_aa: CASSAWAGELFF

d_call: .
j_call: TRBJ2-2
v_call: TRBV28
clone_size: .
cdr3_nt: TGTGCCAGCAACCCACTCGGGGGTTACGGGGAGCTGTTTTTT
cdr3_aa: CASNPLGGYGELFF

d_call: .
j_call: TRBJ1-1
v_call: TRBV23-1
clone_size: .
cdr3_nt: TGCGCCAGCAGTCGAATCCCAGTTGAAGAAGCTTTCTTT
cdr3_aa: CASSRIPVEEAFF

d_call: .
j_call: TRBJ1-4
v_call: TRBV10-1
clone_size: .
cdr3_nt: TGCGCCAGCAGCCAAGACAGTGGCGAAAAACTGTTTTTT
cdr3_aa: CASSQDSGEKLFF

d_call: .
j_call: TRBJ2-2
v_call: TRBV4-3
clone_size: .
cdr3_nt: TGCGCCAGCAGCCAAGCCCCCGGAAGCGAACTGAACACCGGGGAGCTGTTTTTT
cdr3_aa: CASSQAPGSELNTGELFF

d_call: .
j_call: TRBJ2-7
v_call: TRBV7-8
clone_size: .
cdr3_nt: TGTGCCAGCAGCTTGGGGGGCGGGATCGGGTACGAGCAGTACTTC
cdr3_aa: CASSLGGGIGYEQYF

d_call: TRBD1
j_call: TRBJ1-1
v_call: TRBV4-1
clone_size: .
cdr3_nt: TGCGCCAGCAGCCAAGATACAGGGGACCTAAGGAGAACTGAAGCTTTCTTT
cdr3_aa: CASSQDTGDLRRTEAFF

d_call: TRBD2
j_call: TRBJ2-3
v_call: TRBV5-4
clone_size: .
cdr3_nt: TGTGCCAGCAGCTTGGGGACTAGCGGGGTCACAGATACGCAGTATTTT
cdr3_aa: CASSLGTSGVTDTQYF

d_call: TRBD2
j_call: TRBJ2-7
v_call: TRBV4-1
clone_size: .
cdr3_nt: TGCGCCAGCAGCCAAGAACGGCTAGCGGGAGTGGGAGAGCAGTACTTC
cdr3_aa: CASSQERLAGVGEQYF

d_call: .
j_call: TRBJ1-1
v_call: TRBV5-1
clone_size: .
cdr3_nt: TGCGCCAGCAGTTCAATCCCGGGACGAACGGCGGAAGCTTTCTTT
cdr3_aa: CASSSIPGRTAEAFF

d_call: .
j_call: TRBJ2-1
v_call: TRBV5-6
clone_size: .
cdr3_nt: TGTGCCAGCAGCGCGTGGGACAATGAGCAGTTCTTC
cdr3_aa: CASSAWDNEQFF

d_call: .
j_call: TRBJ2-7
v_call: TRBV6-1
clone_size: .
cdr3_nt: TGTGCCAGCAGTGAGGGACTCACTATCGAGCAGTACTTC
cdr3_aa: CASSEGLTIEQYF

d_call: TRBD1
j_call: TRBJ2-1
v_call: TRBV27
clone_size: .
cdr3_nt: TGTGCCAGCCGGAGGACAGGAGGCCATGAGCAGTTCTTC
cdr3_aa: CASRRTGGHEQFF

d_call: TRBD1
j_call: TRBJ1-2
v_call: TRBV9
clone_size: .
cdr3_nt: TGTGCCAGCAGCCCCTCACGGACAGGGGGTACTGGCTACACCTTC
cdr3_aa: CASSPSRTGGTGYTF

d_call: TRBD2
j_call: TRBJ2-7
v_call: TRBV5-1
clone_size: .
cdr3_nt: TGCGCCAGCAAGGTAGCGGGGGGATACGAGCAGTACTTC
cdr3_aa: CASKVAGGYEQYF

d_call: TRBD1
j_call: TRBJ1-4
v_call: TRBV29-1
clone_size: .
cdr3_nt: TGCAGCGTTTCGGAAAGGGGGCGGACTAATGAAAAACTGTTTTTT
cdr3_aa: CSVSERGRTNEKLFF

d_call: .
j_call: TRBJ2-1
v_call: TRBV18
clone_size: .
cdr3_nt: TGTGCCAGCTCACCACCCGCCTCCTCCAGCCAAACTTTATACAATGAGCAGTTCTTC
cdr3_aa: CASSPPASSSQTLYNEQFF

d_call: .
j_call: TRBJ1-4
v_call: TRBV15
clone_size: .
cdr3_nt: TGTGCCACCAGCAGAGATTTTTCAGTGGGTGAAAAACTGTTTTTT
cdr3_aa: CATSRDFSVGEKLFF

d_call: TRBD1
j_call: TRBJ1-1
v_call: TRBV2
clone_size: .
cdr3_nt: TGTGCCAGCAGTCCCCGGACAGGGCCGAACACTGAAGCTTTCTTT
cdr3_aa: CASSPRTGPNTEAFF

d_call: .
j_call: TRBJ2-1
v_call: TRBV7-9
clone_size: .
cdr3_nt: TGTGCCAGCAGCTTAGGCCTGGGATCCGACTTTAACAATGAGCAGTTCTTC
cdr3_aa: CASSLGLGSDFNNEQFF

d_call: .
j_call: TRBJ2-7
v_call: TRBV28
clone_size: .
cdr3_nt: TGTGCCAGCAGCACCCCGACAGTCTCCTACGAGCAGTACTTC
cdr3_aa: CASSTPTVSYEQYF

d_call: .
j_call: TRBJ1-2
v_call: TRBV6-5
clone_size: .
cdr3_nt: TGTGCCAGCAGTCCTGGACAGAGCTATGGCTACACCTTC
cdr3_aa: CASSPGQSYGYTF

d_call: TRBD1
j_call: TRBJ1-5
v_call: TRBV19
clone_size: .
cdr3_nt: TGTGCCAGTAGTGCCGACAGGGAAGGCAATCAGCCCCAGCATTTT
cdr3_aa: CASSADREGNQPQHF

d_call: .
j_call: TRBJ1-3
v_call: TRBV2
clone_size: .
cdr3_nt: TGTGCCAGCAGTTGGACAGTTACGGGAGCAGAATCTGGAAACACCATATATTTT
cdr3_aa: CASSWTVTGAESGNTIYF

d_call: .
j_call: TRBJ1-4
v_call: TRBV7-6
clone_size: .
cdr3_nt: TGTGCCAGCAGCTTAGCAGTTAATGAAAAACTGTTTTTT
cdr3_aa: CASSLAVNEKLFF

d_call: TRBD2
j_call: TRBJ2-2
v_call: TRBV7-9
clone_size: .
cdr3_nt: TGTGCCAGCAGCGGGACTAGCTGGGGCACCGGGGAGCTGTTTTTT
cdr3_aa: CASSGTSWGTGELFF

d_call: .
j_call: TRBJ2-5
v_call: TRBV7-7
clone_size: .
cdr3_nt: TGTGCTAGCAGCTTATTTTCCGGGCAAGAGACCCAGTACTTC
cdr3_aa: CASSLFSGQETQYF

d_call: .
j_call: TRBJ1-1
v_call: TRBV5-1
clone_size: .
cdr3_nt: TGCGCCAGCAGCCCAGAGGACCCCGCAGGGGAGAACACTGAAGCTTTCTTT
cdr3_aa: CASSPEDPAGENTEAFF

d_call: TRBD2
j_call: TRBJ2-2
v_call: TRBV9
clone_size: .
cdr3_nt: TGTGCCAGCAGCGTAGGGGAGGGAGTGGGGACCGGGGAGCTGTTTTTT
cdr3_aa: CASSVGEGVGTGELFF

d_call: .
j_call: TRBJ2-5
v_call: TRBV27
clone_size: .
cdr3_nt: TGTGCCAGCAGTTTTCAATCAGCGGCGGGGTTATTGGGGACCCAGTACTTC
cdr3_aa: CASSFQSAAGLLGTQYF

d_call: TRBD1
j_call: TRBJ1-2
v_call: TRBV4-1
clone_size: .
cdr3_nt: TGCGCCAGCAGCCCGAAACTGACAGGGGGCTATGGCTACACCTTC
cdr3_aa: CASSPKLTGGYGYTF

d_call: .
j_call: TRBJ2-3
v_call: TRBV7-7
clone_size: .
cdr3_nt: TGTGCTAGCAGCTTAGAGGGGGGAATTGGAGATACGCAGTATTTT
cdr3_aa: CASSLEGGIGDTQYF

d_call: TRBD2
j_call: TRBJ2-7
v_call: TRBV19
clone_size: .
cdr3_nt: TGTGCCAGTAGTGTCACTAGCGGATTGACCTACGAGCAGTACTTC
cdr3_aa: CASSVTSGLTYEQYF

d_call: .
j_call: TRBJ2-3
v_call: TRBV30
clone_size: .
cdr3_nt: TGTGCCTGGAGTGTAAGGCAAACGACAGATACGCAGTATTTT
cdr3_aa: CAWSVRQTTDTQYF

d_call: .
j_call: TRBJ2-7
v_call: TRBV4-3
clone_size: .
cdr3_nt: TGCGCCAGCACCTCCCGGCGCTCCTACGAGCAGTACTTC
cdr3_aa: CASTSRRSYEQYF

d_call: TRBD1
j_call: TRBJ2-1
v_call: TRBV6-5
clone_size: .
cdr3_nt: TGTGCCAGCAGTTACTCAGGGGGCATCGGTTACAATGAGCAGTTCTTC
cdr3_aa: CASSYSGGIGYNEQFF

d_call: TRBD1
j_call: TRBJ2-5
v_call: TRBV10-1
clone_size: .
cdr3_nt: TGCGCCAGCAGGCTCCCCAAGGGACAGGGGGAGAAGACCCAGTACTTC
cdr3_aa: CASRLPKGQGEKTQYF

d_call: .
j_call: TRBJ1-1
v_call: TRBV4-3
clone_size: .
cdr3_nt: TGCGCCAGCAGCCAAGTAGGGGGGATTCTGACTGAAGCTTTCTTT
cdr3_aa: CASSQVGGILTEAFF

d_call: .
j_call: TRBJ1-5
v_call: TRBV7-2
clone_size: .
cdr3_nt: TGTGCCAGCAGCCCCTCACAGGGAAGCAGCAATCAGCCCCAGCATTTT
cdr3_aa: CASSPSQGSSNQPQHF

d_call: .
j_call: TRBJ2-7
v_call: TRBV6-5
clone_size: once
cdr3_nt: TGTGCCAGCAGCGAAGCCCACTCCTACGAGCAGTACTTC
cdr3_aa: CASSEAHSYEQYF

d_call: TRBD2
j_call: TRBJ2-7
v_call: TRBV30
clone_size: .
cdr3_nt: TGTGCCTGGGCCGGGACTAGCGGGCTAGAGCAGTACTTC
cdr3_aa: CAWAGTSGLEQYF

d_call: .
j_call: TRBJ2-7
v_call: TRBV6-1
clone_size: .
cdr3_nt: TGTGCCAGCAGTGAAGGTGGGGGTTTCGCCTACGAGCAGTACTTC
cdr3_aa: CASSEGGGFAYEQYF